This is a list of T cell receptor beta chains from one sample in a study of early T cells in non-severe SARS-CoV-2 infection. One entry per CDR3 protein, called by TCRdb with MiXCR from the 5' RACE reads. The sample has about 69,000 distinct CDR3 sequences; approximately 14% are singletons. What was sequenced was whole blood. These receptors were collected from an adult who was a healthcare worker with PCR-confirmed SARS-CoV-2 infection or an uninfected control (not recorded which). Both conserved end residues are part of each CDR3. For some rows the clone size is stated as once, few or many, or as a class when expanded; others skip it.

clone_size	j_call	v_call	cdr3_aa
many	TRBJ2-2	TRBV29-1	CSAARGVDTGELFF
many	TRBJ1-2	TRBV20-1	CSAPTRTGAVNYGYTF
.	TRBJ2-7	TRBV6-2/TRBV6-3	CASSSPGLPYEQYF
few	TRBJ2-1	TRBV4-2	CASSYTGVVEQFF
.	TRBJ1-2	TRBV18	CASSPGRINYGYTF
.	TRBJ1-2	TRBV5-1	CASSLLQTGSFGYTF
.	TRBJ2-3	TRBV6-1	CASSAYRGVTDTQYF
.	TRBJ2-1	TRBV10-3	CAIRAVEGNEQFF
many	TRBJ1-1	TRBV13	CASSPAPRATEAFF
many	TRBJ2-1	TRBV6-4	CASSDQPYNEQFF